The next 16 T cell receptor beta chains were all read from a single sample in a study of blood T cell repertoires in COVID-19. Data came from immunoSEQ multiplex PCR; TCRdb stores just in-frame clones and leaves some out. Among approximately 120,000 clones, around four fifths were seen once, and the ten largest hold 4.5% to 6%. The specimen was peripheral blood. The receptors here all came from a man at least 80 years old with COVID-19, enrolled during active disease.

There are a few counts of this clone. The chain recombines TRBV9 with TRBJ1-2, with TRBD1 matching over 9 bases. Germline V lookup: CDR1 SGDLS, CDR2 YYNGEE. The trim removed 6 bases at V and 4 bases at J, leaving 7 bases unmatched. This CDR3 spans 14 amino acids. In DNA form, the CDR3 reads TGTGCCAGCAACGTGGGGGACAGGGCCTATGGCTACACCTTC. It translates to CASNVGDRAYGYTF.

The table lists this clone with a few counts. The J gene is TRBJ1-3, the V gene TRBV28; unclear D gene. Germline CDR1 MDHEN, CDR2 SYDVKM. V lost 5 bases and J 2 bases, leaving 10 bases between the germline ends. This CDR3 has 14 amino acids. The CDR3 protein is CASSTRGTGNTIYF. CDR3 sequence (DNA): TGTGCCAGCAGTACCCGCGGGACTGGAAACACCATATATTTT.

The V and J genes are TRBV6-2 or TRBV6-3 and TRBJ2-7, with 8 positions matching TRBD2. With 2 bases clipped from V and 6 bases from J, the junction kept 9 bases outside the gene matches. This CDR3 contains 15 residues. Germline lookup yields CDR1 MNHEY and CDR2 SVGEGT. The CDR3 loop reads CASSYGRGLVREQYF. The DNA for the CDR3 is TGTGCCAGCAGTTACGGTAGGGGACTAGTCCGCGAGCAGTACTTC.

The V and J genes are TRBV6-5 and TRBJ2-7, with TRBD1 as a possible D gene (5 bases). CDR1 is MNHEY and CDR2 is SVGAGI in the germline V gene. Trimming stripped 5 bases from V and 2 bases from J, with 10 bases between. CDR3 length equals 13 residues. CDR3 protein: CASSNGQTYEQYF. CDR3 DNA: TGTGCCAGCAGTAACGGACAAACCTACGAGCAGTACTTC.

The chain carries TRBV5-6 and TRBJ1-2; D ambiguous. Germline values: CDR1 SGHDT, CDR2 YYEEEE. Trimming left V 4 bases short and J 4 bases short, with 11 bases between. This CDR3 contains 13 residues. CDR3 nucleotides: TGTGCCAGCAGCCCTCCTAATAGCTATGGCTACACCTTC. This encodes CASSPPNSYGYTF.

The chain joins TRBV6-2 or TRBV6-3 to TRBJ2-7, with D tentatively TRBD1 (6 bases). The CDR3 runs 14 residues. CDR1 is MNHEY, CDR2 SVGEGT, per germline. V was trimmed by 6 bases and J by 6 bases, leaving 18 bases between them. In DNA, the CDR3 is TGTGCCAGCAGCTCGACGAGGGGGATCGGCGAGCAGTACTTC. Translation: CASSSTRGIGEQYF.

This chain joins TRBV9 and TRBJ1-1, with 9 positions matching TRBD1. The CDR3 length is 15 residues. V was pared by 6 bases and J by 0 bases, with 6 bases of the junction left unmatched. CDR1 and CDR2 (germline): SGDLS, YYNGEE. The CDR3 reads CASNRQGGLNTEAFF. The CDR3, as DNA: TGTGCCAGCAACCGACAGGGGGGTCTGAACACTGAAGCTTTCTTT.

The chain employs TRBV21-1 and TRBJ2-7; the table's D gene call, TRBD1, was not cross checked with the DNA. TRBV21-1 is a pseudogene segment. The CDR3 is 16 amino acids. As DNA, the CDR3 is TGTGCCAGCAGCGGGCCCCGGGACAAGTGGCCCTACGAGCAGTACTTC. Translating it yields CASSGPRDKWPYEQYF.

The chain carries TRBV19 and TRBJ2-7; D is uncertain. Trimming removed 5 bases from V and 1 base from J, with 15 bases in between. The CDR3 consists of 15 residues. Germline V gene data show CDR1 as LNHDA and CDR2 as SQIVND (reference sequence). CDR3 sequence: CASSVDTLWSYEQYF. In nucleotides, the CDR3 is TGTGCCAGTAGTGTCGACACCCTGTGGTCCTACGAGCAGTACTTC.

DNA for the CDR3: TGTGCCAGCAGCTACCCACCAGCCTACGAGCAGTACTTC. The encoded protein is CASSYPPAYEQYF. J is TRBJ2-7 and V is TRBV5-8; D gene ambiguous. The germline V and J ends were trimmed by 3 bases and 2 bases, with 9 bases remaining between them. The CDR3 consists of 13 residues. Germline V CDR1 and CDR2: SGHTS, YDEGEE.

The CDR3 sequence: CASSLSRTGGPQPQHF. CDR3 sequence (DNA): TGTGCCAGCAGTTTATCCCGGACAGGGGGTCCTCAGCCCCAGCATTTT. The chain uses TRBV27 and TRBJ1-5; 10 bases line up with TRBD1. The trim removed 0 bases at V and 6 bases at J, leaving 5 bases unmatched. The CDR3 runs to 16 residues. Per germline, CDR1 MNHEY and CDR2 SMNVEV (reference sequence).

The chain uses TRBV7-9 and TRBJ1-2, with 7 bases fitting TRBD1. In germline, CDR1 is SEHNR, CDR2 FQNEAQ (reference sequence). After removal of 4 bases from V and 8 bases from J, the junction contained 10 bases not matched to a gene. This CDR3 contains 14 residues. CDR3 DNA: TGTGCCAGCAGCTCTCCGACAGGGTCCAGGGGCTACACCTTC. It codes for CASSSPTGSRGYTF.

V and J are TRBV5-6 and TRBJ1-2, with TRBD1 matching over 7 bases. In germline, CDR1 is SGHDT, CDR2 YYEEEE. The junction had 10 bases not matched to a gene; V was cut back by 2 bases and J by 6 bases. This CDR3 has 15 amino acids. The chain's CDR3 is CASSFFDRVKDGYTF. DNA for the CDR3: TGTGCCAGCAGCTTTTTCGACAGGGTCAAAGATGGCTACACCTTC.

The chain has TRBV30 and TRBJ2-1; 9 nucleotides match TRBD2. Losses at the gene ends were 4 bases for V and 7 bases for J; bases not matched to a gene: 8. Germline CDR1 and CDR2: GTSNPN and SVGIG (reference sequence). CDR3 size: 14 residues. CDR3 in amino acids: CAWKAGGPKNEQFF. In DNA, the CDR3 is TGTGCCTGGAAGGCGGGAGGGCCGAAGAATGAGCAGTTCTTC.

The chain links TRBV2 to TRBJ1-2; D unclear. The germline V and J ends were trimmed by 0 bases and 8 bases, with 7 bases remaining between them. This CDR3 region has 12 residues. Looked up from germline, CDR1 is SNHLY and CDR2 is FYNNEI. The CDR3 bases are TGTGCCAGCAGTGAAGCAGCCCGAGGCTACACCTTC. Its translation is CASSEAARGYTF. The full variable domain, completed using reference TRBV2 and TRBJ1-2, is EPEVTQTPSHQVTQMGQEVILRCVPISNHLYFYWYRQILGQKVEFLVSFYNNEISEKSEIFDDQFSVERPDGSNFTLKIRSTKLEDSAMYFCASSEAARGYTFGSGTRLTVV.

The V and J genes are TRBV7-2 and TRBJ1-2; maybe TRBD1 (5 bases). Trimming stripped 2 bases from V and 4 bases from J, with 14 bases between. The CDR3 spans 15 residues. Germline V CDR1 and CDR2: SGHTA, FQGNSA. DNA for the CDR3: TGTGCCAGCAGCTTAACGCCTCAGGGCGGCTATGGCTACACCTTC. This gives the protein CASSLTPQGGYGYTF. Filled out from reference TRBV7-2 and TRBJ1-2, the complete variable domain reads GAGVSQSPSNKVTEKGKDVELRCDPISGHTALYWYRQSLGQGLEFLIYFQGNSAPDKSGLPSDRFSAERTGGSVSTLTIQRTQQEDSAVYLCASSLTPQGGYGYTFGSGTRLTVV.